The 23 T cell receptor beta chains below all came from one sample that was sequenced in a study of technical replicates of blood from a few donors. Repertoires were generated with immunoSEQ multiplex PCR, while TCRdb's copy carries only in-frame clones and drops some. The sample holds 65,000 to 95,000 clones, roughly 98% seen once. Sequences were obtained from T cells isolated from PBMCs. All receptors derive from a human donor in good health.

This clone was observed a single time. The chain couples TRBV6-5 to TRBJ1-2, with D uncertain. Germline lookup yields CDR1 MNHEY and CDR2 SVGAGI. V lost 8 bases to trimming and J lost 7 bases, with 8 bases between them. This CDR3 has 10 residues. Here the CDR3 DNA reads TGTGCCAGCTACGAGAGTGGCTACACCTTC. Protein product: CASYESGYTF.

The chain carries TRBV19 and TRBJ2-7; 7 bases align to TRBD2. The germline gives CDR1 LNHDA, CDR2 SQIVND (reference sequence). The CDR3 has 15 amino acids. V shed 10 bases and J 2 bases; nucleotides not matched to a gene: 14. CDR3 DNA sequence: TGTGCCACCGAAAAGGGCGGGGAGGGAACCTACGAGCAGTACTTC. Translation gives CATEKGGEGTYEQYF.

The rearrangement joins TRBV2 to TRBJ2-2; 7 bases line up with TRBD1. CDR1 and CDR2 (germline): SNHLY, FYNNEI. The CDR3 is 16 residues long. Trimming removed 10 bases from V and 5 bases from J; junction bases left unmatched: 16. CDR3 protein: CAILSSGTARTGELFF. In DNA form, the CDR3 reads TGTGCCATTCTCTCTTCCGGGACAGCGCGGACCGGGGAGCTGTTTTTT.

The genes are TRBV6-1 and TRBJ2-3; D is unclear. Deletions cut 3 bases from V and 6 bases from J, with 19 bases between. The CDR3 is 16 residues long. Germline V gene sequence: CDR1 MNHNS, CDR2 SASEGT. CDR3 nucleotide sequence: TGTGCCAGCAGTGACCCGACTGACCCTCCGCCGGATACGCAGTATTTT. This sequence encodes CASSDPTDPPPDTQYF.

The chain carries TRBV5-4 and TRBJ2-7, with 7 bases aligning to TRBD2. CDR1 SGHNT and CDR2 YYREEE come from the germline V gene (reference sequence). V shed 0 bases, J shed 2 bases, and the junction held 5 bases outside the gene matches. The CDR3 extends over 15 amino acids. This chain's CDR3 is CASSLEASGPYEQYF. CDR3 bases: TGTGCCAGCAGCTTGGAGGCTAGCGGACCCTACGAGCAGTACTTC. Looking up the rest from reference TRBV5-4 and TRBJ2-7 gives the full variable domain: ETGVTQSPTHLIKTRGQQVTLRCSSQSGHNTVSWYQQALGQGPQFIFQYYREEENGRGNFPPRFSGLQFPNYSSELNVNALELDDSALYLCASSLEASGPYEQYFGPGTRLTVT.

The rearrangement joins TRBV15 to TRBJ2-1, with a weak D call TRBD1 (6 bases). The germline V gene encodes CDR1 LNHNV and CDR2 YYDKDF (reference sequence). This CDR3 is 13 amino acids long. Trimming took off 9 bases at V and 6 bases at J, with 15 bases between the two ends. The CDR3 region has the DNA TGTGCCACTAAGCAGGGGACGAGCAATGAGCAGTTCTTC. Translated: CATKQGTSNEQFF.

This sequence joins TRBV6-5 and TRBJ1-6; D not certain. The CDR3 is 14 residues long. Germline V gives CDR1 MNHEY, CDR2 SVGAGI. Trimming shortened V by 6 bases and J by 9 bases, and 15 bases separated the two germline ends. The CDR3 DNA is TGTGCCAGCAGCCGAGAGGGAACGGGTTCACCCCTCCACTTT. It is translated as CASSREGTGSPLHF.

This chain connects TRBV5-1 to TRBJ1-1; 8 bases are shared with TRBD1. The CDR3 consists of 15 residues. Per the germline V gene, CDR1 is SGHRS and CDR2 is YFSETQ. V lost 4 bases, J lost 3 bases, and 8 bases stayed unmatched. CDR3 residues: CASSALTGADTEAFF. The CDR3 nucleotides are TGCGCCAGCAGCGCACTGACAGGGGCCGACACTGAAGCTTTCTTT.

This clone was found once. J is TRBJ1-2 and V is TRBV18, with D possibly being TRBD1 (5 bases). Between the trimmed V and J ends, which lost 2 bases and 4 bases, there was a span of 17 bases. Germline V gene data show CDR1 as KGHSH and CDR2 as LQKENI. CDR3 size: 16 residues. The chain's CDR3 is CASSPNMGQGGYGYTF. CDR3 coding DNA: TGTGCCAGCTCACCAAATATGGGGCAGGGAGGCTATGGCTACACCTTC.

This chain links TRBV7-2 with TRBJ1-5; 7 positions match TRBD1. The J segment lost 7 bases and the V segment lost 5 bases, leaving 5 bases of the junction unmatched. Germline V gives CDR1 SGHTA, CDR2 FQGNSA. This CDR3 region has 13 residues. As DNA, the CDR3 is TGTGCCAGCAGCCAAGGCAGGGGGCAGCCCCAGCATTTT. Amino acid sequence: CASSQGRGQPQHF.

This clone was observed a handful of times. CDR3 bases: TGTGCCAGTATCCAGGGCACTGAAGCTTTCTTT. Translated, it gives CASIQGTEAFF. The chain recombines TRBV19 with TRBJ1-1, with D maybe TRBD1 (5 bases). CDR1 LNHDA and CDR2 SQIVND come from the germline V gene (reference sequence). V was pared by 7 bases and J by 4 bases, with 7 bases between. The CDR3 runs to 11 residues.

In DNA form, the CDR3 reads TGTGCCAGCAGTTTTCGACAGAGCTCCTACAATGAGCAGTTCTTC. Protein product: CASSFRQSSYNEQFF. This chain links TRBV28 with TRBJ2-1; weak D call: TRBD1 (5 bases). The CDR3 runs 15 residues. The germline V gene encodes CDR1 MDHEN and CDR2 SYDVKM. The ends were cut back, 3 bases at V and 0 bases at J, with 9 bases in the middle.

This sequence joins TRBV6-5 and TRBJ1-2, with a tentative D call TRBD1 (5 bases). The CDR3 runs to 15 residues. The V gene lost 0 bases and the J gene lost 8 bases, with 16 bases spanning the gap. Germline V gene sequence: CDR1 MNHEY, CDR2 SVGAGI. For the CDR3, the DNA is TGTGCCAGCAGTTACTCTAGCCAGGGCCTAGGGGGCTACACCTTC. Translating gives CASSYSSQGLGGYTF.

The chain carries TRBV5-1 and TRBJ2-1; maybe TRBD2 (5 bases). This CDR3 is 16 amino acids long. Between the trimmed V and J ends, which lost 4 bases and 1 base, there was a span of 15 bases. Germline V gene lookup returns CDR1 SGHRS and CDR2 YFSETQ. CDR3 in DNA: TGCGCCAGCAGCGCGGACTTGACTGTATCCTACAATGAGCAGTTCTTC. This sequence encodes CASSADLTVSYNEQFF.

The chain recombines TRBV5-1 with TRBJ2-3; TRBD2 matches 12 bases. Germline V CDR1 and CDR2: SGHRS, YFSETQ. There are 18 residues in the CDR3. The junction had 6 bases not matched to a gene; V was cut back by 0 bases and J by 1 base. CDR3 amino acids: CASSLVLAGGDGTDTQYF. DNA of the CDR3: TGCGCCAGCAGCTTGGTACTAGCGGGAGGAGATGGCACAGATACGCAGTATTTT. The full variable domain, completed using reference TRBV5-1 and TRBJ2-3, is KAGVTQTPRYLIKTRGQQVTLSCSPISGHRSVSWYQQTPGQGLQFLFEYFSETQRNKGNFPGRFSGRQFSNSRSEMNVSTLELGDSALYLCASSLVLAGGDGTDTQYFGPGTRLTVL.

The chain uses TRBV18 and TRBJ2-7, with D possibly TRBD1 on 7 matching bases. Deletions cut 2 bases from V and 5 bases from J, with 19 bases between. The CDR3 contains 16 residues. Per the germline V gene, CDR1 is KGHSH and CDR2 is LQKENI. The CDR3 DNA follows: TGTGCCAGCTCACCAGCCAGGGGGGCAGGTGGCCACGAGCAGTACTTC. It translates to CASSPARGAGGHEQYF. Combining the CDR3 with reference TRBV18 and TRBJ2-7 gives the whole variable domain NAGVMQNPRHLVRRRGQEARLRCSPMKGHSHVYWYRQLPEEGLKFMVYLQKENIIDESGMPKERFSAEFPKEGPSILRIQQVVRGDSAAYFCASSPARGAGGHEQYFGPGTRLTVT.

J is TRBJ2-7 and V is TRBV27, with 8 bases matching TRBD1. CDR1 and CDR2 (germline): MNHEY, SMNVEV (reference sequence). V lost 4 bases to trimming and J lost 3 bases; unmatched junction nucleotides: 2. This CDR3 has 13 residues. CDR3 in DNA: TGTGCCAGCAGTTCACAGGGGGACTACGAGCAGTACTTC. Translated: CASSSQGDYEQYF.

V usage is TRBV6-5 and J usage is TRBJ2-1; unclear D gene. V was cut by 5 bases and J by 8 bases, with 7 bases left in between. Germline lookup yields CDR1 MNHEY and CDR2 SVGAGI. The CDR3 extends over 11 amino acids. DNA for the CDR3: TGTGCCAGCAGTCAACGAGATGAGCAGTTCTTC. Translation gives CASSQRDEQFF.

Here the CDR3 reads CASSASPNRYTEAFF. The CDR3 DNA reads TGTGCCAGCAGCGCTTCACCTAACAGGTACACTGAAGCTTTCTTT. The gene calls are TRBV9 and TRBJ1-1; D may be TRBD1 (5 bases). The CDR3 has 15 residues. Trimming took 3 bases from V and 3 from J, leaving 15 bases between them. Germline V lookup: CDR1 SGDLS, CDR2 YYNGEE.

The chain couples TRBV5-1 to TRBJ1-1; the D gene is possibly TRBD1 (5 bases). The length of the CDR3 is 13 residues. The germline V gene has CDR1 SGHRS and CDR2 YFSETQ. V lost 1 base and J lost 8, with 12 bases in between. The CDR3 nucleotides are TGCGCCAGCAGCTTGCCGGGGGTGGGAGAAGCTTTCTTT. It yields the protein CASSLPGVGEAFF.

V gene TRBV4-1 combines with J gene TRBJ2-1; the D gene is possibly TRBD2 (6 bases). Germline assignment: CDR1 MGHRA and CDR2 YSYEKL. The CDR3 consists of 16 residues. The V gene lost 4 bases and the J gene lost 9 bases, with 22 bases spanning the gap. This chain's CDR3 is CASSPSLDSGTVEQFF. The CDR3 nucleotides are TGCGCCAGCAGCCCAAGCCTCGACTCAGGGACTGTTGAGCAGTTCTTC.

This chain connects TRBV11-3 to TRBJ1-4; 9 bases match TRBD1. The CDR3 is 14 residues long. The ends lost 6 bases at V and 4 bases at J; junction bases unmatched: 3. CDR1 SGHNT and CDR2 YENEEA come from the germline V gene. The CDR3 sequence is CASSETGGNEKLFF. For the CDR3, the DNA is TGTGCCAGCAGTGAGACAGGGGGTAATGAAAAACTGTTTTTT. The full variable domain, rest sourced from reference TRBV11-3 and TRBJ1-4, is EAGVVQSPRYKIIEKKQPVAFWCNPISGHNTLYWYLQNLGQGPELLIRYENEEAVDDSQLPKDRFSAERLKGVDSTLKIQPAELGDSAVYLCASSETGGNEKLFFGSGTQLSVL.

A single count supports this clone. V and J are TRBV5-1 and TRBJ2-1, with D tentatively TRBD1 (6 bases). Between the trimmed V and J ends, which lost 1 base and 5 bases, there was a span of 13 bases. The CDR3 is 15 residues long. Germline V CDR1 and CDR2: SGHRS, YFSETQ. The CDR3 bases are TGCGCCAGCAGCTTGAGGGGGTTAGCGCACAATGAGCAGTTCTTC. This gives the protein CASSLRGLAHNEQFF.